These 31 T cell receptor beta chains originate from one sample sequenced in a study of T cell responses to AZD1222 COVID-19 vaccine. Sequencing used immunoSEQ multiplex PCR; TCRdb keeps in-frame clones, though not all of them. Of 85,000 or so clones listed, under 95% are singletons. This material consisted of peripheral blood, taken 28 days after the second AZD1222 dose. The source of these receptors is an adult who received the AZD1222 COVID-19 vaccine.

The CDR3 nucleotides are TGTGCCAGCAGCGTAGGTCGTCTGAGAACAGGCTCTGGAAACACCATATATTTT. Amino acids: CASSVGRLRTGSGNTIYF. This chain uses TRBV9 with TRBJ1-3, with D possibly being TRBD1 (5 bases). This CDR3 is 18 amino acids long. The germline CDR1 and CDR2 sequences are SGDLS and YYNGEE. V lost 0 bases and J lost 0, with 16 bases in between. Based on the CDR3 plus reference TRBV9 and TRBJ1-3, the full variable domain is DSGVTQTPKHLITATGQRVTLRCSPRSGDLSVYWYQQSLDQGLQFLIQYYNGEERAKGNILERFSAQQFPDLHSELNLSSLELGDSALYFCASSVGRLRTGSGNTIYFGEGSWLTVV.

The V and J genes are TRBV18 and TRBJ1-2; a possible D gene is TRBD1 (5 bases). This CDR3 spans 15 amino acids. V was trimmed by 3 bases and J by 4 bases, leaving 15 bases between them. Looked up from germline, CDR1 is KGHSH and CDR2 is LQKENI. The CDR3 loop is CASSPQEGASYGYTF. DNA for the CDR3: TGTGCCAGCTCACCTCAAGAAGGGGCCTCCTATGGCTACACCTTC.

The rearrangement links TRBV18 to TRBJ1-3, with 7 bases lining up with TRBD1. Germline V lookup: CDR1 KGHSH, CDR2 LQKENI. V gave up 3 bases and J gave up 2 bases; unmatched junction bases: 4. The CDR3 length is 15 residues. This chain's CDR3 is CASSPNRGPGNTIYF. The CDR3 bases are TGTGCCAGCTCACCGAACAGGGGTCCTGGAAACACCATATATTTT.

This chain connects TRBV6-5 to TRBJ1-1; no firm D call. The CDR3 is 13 amino acids. The germline gives CDR1 MNHEY, CDR2 SVGAGI. Trimming pared 7 bases from V and 1 base from J, leaving 10 bases between. The CDR3 DNA reads as TGTGCCAGCACGTCTTCACAGAACACTGAAGCTTTCTTT. It codes for CASTSSQNTEAFF.

This clone was detected only a few times. V is TRBV6-1 and J is TRBJ1-2, with 9 bases matching TRBD1. Trimming took 5 bases from V and 5 from J; bases not matched to a gene: 9. This CDR3 spans 15 amino acids. Germline lookup yields CDR1 MNHNS and CDR2 SASEGT. The CDR3: CASSSGTGSPYGYTF. CDR3 in DNA: TGTGCCAGCAGTTCTGGGACAGGGTCCCCTTATGGCTACACCTTC.

This clone was picked up a small number of times. The CDR3 protein is CASTRTSGGLWNTGELFF. The CDR3 DNA is TGTGCCAGCACCCGGACTAGCGGGGGGTTATGGAACACCGGGGAGCTGTTTTTT. The chain is built from TRBV5-4 and TRBJ2-2; 14 nucleotides line up with TRBD2. In germline, CDR1 is SGHNT, CDR2 YYREEE (reference sequence). V lost 6 bases, J lost 1 base, and 8 bases stayed unmatched. The length of the CDR3 is 18 residues.

V and J are TRBV5-4 and TRBJ1-2; possible D gene TRBD1, 6 bases. The CDR3 consists of 15 residues. The V and J ends lost 4 bases and 0 bases respectively, with 13 bases between them. In germline, CDR1 is SGHNT, CDR2 YYREEE (reference sequence). The CDR3 coding sequence is TGTGCCAGCAGCCCCGGACAGACTACTAACTATGGCTACACCTTC. Its protein product is CASSPGQTTNYGYTF.

The chain recombines TRBV27 with TRBJ1-2, with a tentative D call TRBD1 (5 bases). With 0 bases removed from V and 4 bases from J, the gap between germline ends came to 9 bases. Looked up from germline, CDR1 is MNHEY and CDR2 is SMNVEV (reference sequence). The CDR3 has 14 amino acids. Here the CDR3 reads CASSLSVGGYGYTF. CDR3 in DNA: TGTGCCAGCAGTTTATCGGTGGGGGGCTATGGCTACACCTTC.

This clone has a count of ten or more. The rearrangement links TRBV7-8 to TRBJ1-6; possible D gene TRBD1, 5 bases. The CDR3 is 15 residues long. Germline values: CDR1 SGHVS, CDR2 FQNEAQ. V lost 10 bases and J lost 0, with 13 bases in between. The CDR3 sequence is CATQVTSSYNSPLHF. CDR3 nucleotide sequence: TGTGCCACACAGGTTACCAGCTCCTATAATTCACCCCTCCACTTT. Together with reference TRBV7-8 and TRBJ1-6, the CDR3 gives the full variable domain: GAGVSQSPRYKVAKRGQDVALRCDPISGHVSLFWYQQALGQGPEFLTYFQNEAQLDKSGLPSDRFFAERPEGSVSTLKIQRTQQEDSAVYLCATQVTSSYNSPLHFGNGTRLTVT.

The rearrangement uses TRBV28 and TRBJ2-1; D ambiguous. Germline-derived CDR1 and CDR2 are MDHEN and SYDVKM. V was cut by 2 bases and J by 0 bases, with 8 bases left in between. There are 15 residues in the CDR3. The CDR3 coding sequence is TGTGCCAGCAGTTTACGGGCTATCTCCTACAATGAGCAGTTCTTC. This translates into CASSLRAISYNEQFF.

The V and J genes are TRBV6-5 and TRBJ1-6, with D perhaps matching TRBD1 (6 bases). There are 13 residues in the CDR3. Germline V gene data show CDR1 as MNHEY and CDR2 as SVGAGI. The V gene lost 8 bases and the J gene lost 7 bases, with 12 bases spanning the gap. CDR3 in amino acids: CASGGGRNSPLHF. The CDR3 DNA sequence: TGTGCCAGCGGCGGGGGGCGAAATTCACCCCTCCACTTT.

The chain has TRBV7-3 and TRBJ2-1; 8 positions agree with TRBD2. Germline V gene lookup returns CDR1 SGHTA and CDR2 FQGTGA. V lost 5 bases to trimming and J lost 7 bases; unmatched junction nucleotides: 10. The CDR3 consists of 15 residues. DNA of the CDR3: TGTGCCAGCAGCCCAGACAGCGGGAGTAGGAATGAGCAGTTCTTC. This gives the protein CASSPDSGSRNEQFF.

J is TRBJ1-1 and V is TRBV30; D remains unclear. Per germline, CDR1 GTSNPN and CDR2 SVGIG (reference sequence). The CDR3 length is 13 residues. V was pared by 4 bases and J by 5 bases, with 14 bases between. CDR3 sequence (DNA): TGTGCCTGGACCAGAGATCGGGTTACTGAAGCTTTCTTT. This gives the protein CAWTRDRVTEAFF.

The chain joins TRBV13 to TRBJ1-5, with D unclear. This CDR3 region has 16 residues. CDR1 is PRHDT, CDR2 FYEKMQ, per germline (reference sequence). Trimming shortened V by 1 base and J by 1 base, and 11 bases separated the two germline ends. CDR3 nucleotides: TGTGCCAGCAGCTTAGCCGGTAAAGGGAGCAATCAGCCCCAGCATTTT. It specifies CASSLAGKGSNQPQHF.

The chain has TRBV25-1 and TRBJ2-7; D is uncertain. The CDR3 is made up of 10 amino acids. The V gene's germline CDR1 is MGHDK and CDR2 SYGVNS. Trimming pared 3 bases from V and 3 bases from J, leaving 0 bases between. The chain's CDR3 is CASSDYEQYF. In nucleotides, the CDR3 is TGTGCCAGCAGTGACTACGAGCAGTACTTC.

The rearrangement links TRBV27 to TRBJ1-2, with D unresolved. With 10 bases removed from V and 5 bases from J, the gap between germline ends came to 11 bases. Germline V gene data show CDR1 as MNHEY and CDR2 as SMNVEV (reference sequence). The CDR3 has 11 residues. CDR3 region: CAKKREYGYTF. CDR3 sequence (DNA): TGTGCCAAAAAAAGGGAATATGGCTACACCTTC.

As for this clone: One end of the junction varies from germline; a read error may be responsible. The same CDR3 arises from other DNA sequences in this sample as well. The gene calls are TRBV5-1 and TRBJ1-1; D is unclear. CDR1 is SGHRS and CDR2 is YFSETQ in the germline V gene. There are 13 residues in the CDR3. The DNA for the CDR3 is TGCGCCAGCAGCCCCCTCCTGAACACTGAGGCTTTCTTT. Translating it yields CASSPLLNTEAFF.

The CDR3 region is CASSVRGQPNTEAFF. In DNA form, the CDR3 reads TGTGCCAGCAGCGTAAGGGGACAACCGAACACTGAAGCTTTCTTT. V and J are TRBV9 and TRBJ1-1; the D gene is possibly TRBD1 (6 bases). Germline lookup yields CDR1 SGDLS and CDR2 YYNGEE. The CDR3 spans 15 residues. V dropped 1 base and J dropped 1 base, with 11 bases sitting between them.

The rearrangement uses TRBV7-9 and TRBJ1-1; D gene ambiguous. With 5 bases removed from V and 8 bases from J, the gap between germline ends came to 12 bases. The germline CDR1 and CDR2 sequences are SEHNR and FQNEAQ (reference sequence). The CDR3 has 12 amino acids. CDR3 DNA: TGTGCCAGCAGCGCTAGTGGCTTGGAAGCTTTCTTT. This gives the protein CASSASGLEAFF.

This chain joins TRBV24-1 and TRBJ2-2; 7 bases match TRBD1. The CDR3 runs 15 residues. V was clipped by 4 bases and J by 3 bases; unmatched bases: 4. Per the germline V gene, CDR1 is KGHDR and CDR2 is SFDVKD. CDR3 DNA sequence: TGTGCCACCAGTGACCCAACAGGGGACACCGGGGAGCTGTTTTTT. Translation: CATSDPTGDTGELFF.

The rearrangement links TRBV4-1 to TRBJ2-2, with 12 bases matching TRBD1. The CDR3 loop spans 17 amino acids. The germline gives CDR1 MGHRA, CDR2 YSYEKL. With V trimmed by 4 bases and J by 5 bases, 8 bases remained unmatched. CDR3 nucleotide sequence: TGCGCCAGCAGCCTCTACATGGGACAGGGGGCTACCGGGGAGCTGTTTTTT. Translation gives CASSLYMGQGATGELFF.

V is TRBV6-5 and J is TRBJ1-2; maybe TRBD1 (5 bases). This CDR3 is built from 14 residues. V dropped 7 bases and J dropped 3 bases, with 15 bases sitting between them. Germline V gene sequence: CDR1 MNHEY, CDR2 SVGAGI. The CDR3 reads CASTNGGDDYGYTF. The CDR3 DNA reads TGTGCCAGCACCAACGGAGGGGACGACTATGGCTACACCTTC.

V is TRBV11-2 and J is TRBJ1-3; D gene unclear. CDR1 is SGHAT, CDR2 FQNNGV, per germline. V was clipped by 2 bases and J by 2 bases, with 16 bases between them. This CDR3 contains 17 residues. CDR3 nucleotides: TGTGCCAGCAGCTTACACCCTACCGGGGTAGCTGGAAACACCATATATTTT. It yields the protein CASSLHPTGVAGNTIYF.

The V gene is TRBV5-1, the J gene TRBJ2-5; 7 bases match TRBD2. The CDR3 is made up of 15 amino acids. V gave up 4 bases and J gave up 3 bases; unmatched junction bases: 9. Germline CDR1 SGHRS, CDR2 YFSETQ. As DNA, the CDR3 is TGCGCCAGCAGCCCTTTTTGGGGGGGAGAAGAGACCCAGTACTTC. Translated, it gives CASSPFWGGEETQYF.

The chain couples TRBV25-1 to TRBJ1-1; TRBD1 agrees at 8 bases. Trimming removed 7 bases from V and 3 bases from J; junction bases left unmatched: 19. The CDR3 sequence is 18 residues long. Germline V CDR1 and CDR2: MGHDK, SYGVNS. The CDR3 spells CASNNNPGQAGLDTEAFF. CDR3 nucleotide sequence: TGTGCCAGCAACAACAATCCGGGACAGGCGGGTTTAGACACTGAAGCTTTCTTT.

This rearrangement joins TRBV18 to TRBJ2-7; 7 bases agree with TRBD1. The CDR3 has 15 amino acids. Trimming removed 6 bases from V and 2 bases from J; junction bases left unmatched: 10. Germline CDR1 and CDR2: KGHSH and LQKENI. The CDR3 loop is CASSPSRQGPYEQYF. As DNA, the CDR3 is TGTGCCAGCTCCCCCTCCCGACAGGGACCCTACGAGCAGTACTTC. Complete variable domain (other parts from reference TRBV18 and TRBJ2-7): NAGVMQNPRHLVRRRGQEARLRCSPMKGHSHVYWYRQLPEEGLKFMVYLQKENIIDESGMPKERFSAEFPKEGPSILRIQQVVRGDSAAYFCASSPSRQGPYEQYFGPGTRLTVT.

The J gene is TRBJ1-2, the V gene TRBV5-1, with D possibly matching TRBD1 (6 bases). Germline loops: CDR1 SGHRS, CDR2 YFSETQ. CDR3 length: 14 amino acids. V shed 3 bases and J shed 4 bases, with 13 bases lying between them. The CDR3 region is CASSSALGGYGYTF. CDR3 coding DNA: TGCGCCAGCAGCTCCGCCCTAGGGGGCTATGGCTACACCTTC.

This clone is a singleton in its sample. This chain joins TRBV19 and TRBJ2-3; maybe TRBD2 (6 bases). V was pared by 4 bases and J by 2 bases, with 16 bases between. The CDR3 contains 16 residues. Germline CDR1 LNHDA, CDR2 SQIVND (reference sequence). CDR3 sequence reads: CASSTTSGVLTDTQYF. The CDR3 DNA is TGTGCCAGTAGTACGACTAGTGGAGTGCTCACAGATACGCAGTATTTT.

The J gene is TRBJ1-6, the V gene TRBV9, with 9 bases matching TRBD1. Germline V gene data show CDR1 as SGDLS and CDR2 as YYNGEE. CDR3 size: 14 residues. The V gene end was trimmed by 5 bases and the J gene end by 7 bases; junction bases not matched to a gene: 4. The CDR3 DNA reads as TGTGCCAGCAGGGGGACAGGGATGAATTCACCCCTCCACTTT. It encodes CASRGTGMNSPLHF.

CDR3 coding DNA: TGTGCCAGTACCATAGACCCCAGGCAGCCCCAGCATTTT. This sequence encodes CASTIDPRQPQHF. The chain is built from TRBV19 and TRBJ1-5; D is undetermined. Germline V gene sequence: CDR1 LNHDA, CDR2 SQIVND (reference sequence). Trimming stripped 7 bases from V and 7 bases from J, with 14 bases between. CDR3 length: 13 amino acids.

This chain uses TRBV5-4 with TRBJ1-2, with 7 bases fitting TRBD1. CDR3 length equals 13 residues. Germline V gives CDR1 SGHNT, CDR2 YYREEE (reference sequence). Trimming at V came to 5 bases and at J to 6 bases, leaving 7 bases not matched to a gene. The CDR3: CASSWYDRDGYTF. The CDR3 nucleotides read TGTGCCAGCAGTTGGTATGACAGGGATGGCTACACCTTC.